Listed here is a single T cell receptor beta chain. Deletions cut 7 bases from V and 10 bases from J, with 16 bases between. Germline V gene lookup returns CDR1 LGHDT and CDR2 YNNKEL (reference sequence). This CDR3 has 13 amino acids. This specimen comes from a study of blood T cell repertoires in COVID-19. Study-level information: The cDNA or gDNA used as material had been derived from T cells, B-cell-depleted T cells, or PBMCs.

Original processing notes: From reference gene primer amplification, estimates of nucleated cell counts were derived. Clones were sequenced by immunoSEQ multiplex PCR, and TCRdb holds only the in-frame ones, with some missing. The V and J calls and clone size are taken from that table; D and trimming were inferred from the DNA. The sample holds fewer than 250,000 clones, roughly 86% seen once. The gene calls are TRBV3-1 (or the pseudogene TRBV3-2) and TRBJ1-4; D is uncertain. The sample consisted of peripheral blood. This TCR came from an older woman who had recovered from COVID-19. CDR3: CASTPGRVGKLFF. In DNA form, the CDR3 reads TGTGCCAGCACCCCGGGGAGAGTGGGAAAACTGTTTTTT.